Listed below are T cell receptor beta chains from one sample, sequenced in a study of cytomegalovirus exposure and HLA in healthy donors. Measured with immunoSEQ multiplex PCR; TCRdb has only the in-frame clones, and not every one. The repertoire holds 130,000 or so clones, with 82% as singletons. Sequences were obtained from PBMCs. Receptors originate from a man aged 18 to 30 in good health and CMV-seropositive. Both conserved end residues are part of each CDR3. Each record gives: clone size, D gene, V gene, J gene, CDR3 protein, CDR3 DNA. A D gene is named only where the DNA matches it firmly. The size entry is marked missing in some rows and otherwise reads once, few, many or a size class.

>-|-|TRBV29-1|TRBJ2-3
CSVQLTSRDTQYF
TGCAGCGTTCAATTGACTTCCCGGGATACGCAGTATTTT
>-|TRBD1|TRBV28|TRBJ2-7
CASSELPGQGHSYEQYF
TGTGCCAGCAGTGAACTACCGGGACAGGGGCACTCCTACGAGCAGTACTTC
>-|-|TRBV5-1|TRBJ2-2
CASSLVANTGELFF
TGCGCCAGCAGCTTGGTGGCCAACACCGGGGAGCTGTTTTTT
>once|-|TRBV28|TRBJ2-7
CASSAGTDYEQYF
TGTGCCAGCAGTGCCGGGACTGATTACGAGCAGTACTTC
>few|TRBD1|TRBV6-5|TRBJ1-2
CASSYGDRANYGYTF
TGTGCCAGCAGTTACGGGGACAGGGCTAACTATGGCTACACCTTC
>few|TRBD1|TRBV6-5|TRBJ1-4
CASREGAREKLFF
TGTGCCAGCCGAGAGGGGGCTCGAGAAAAACTGTTTTTT
>-|-|TRBV5-8|TRBJ2-1
CASSSIFNEQFF
TGTGCCAGCAGCTCCATTTTCAATGAGCAGTTCTTC
>few|TRBD2|TRBV13|TRBJ2-5
CASRAAGPGGVGQYF
TGTGCCAGCAGGGCAGCAGGCCCGGGAGGAGTGGGCCAGTACTTC
>-|TRBD2|TRBV9|TRBJ2-5
CASSAGTSGNTETQYF
TGTGCCAGCAGCGCCGGGACTAGCGGGAATACAGAGACCCAGTACTTC
>-|-|TRBV9|TRBJ1-4
CASSVTAPATNEKLFF
TGTGCCAGCAGCGTGACAGCCCCTGCAACTAATGAAAAACTGTTTTTT
>-|TRBD2|TRBV4-1|TRBJ2-7
CASSQDAAGAYEQYF
TGCGCCAGCAGCCAAGATGCGGCGGGAGCCTACGAGCAGTACTTC
>-|TRBD1|TRBV27|TRBJ2-7
CASSFGDSSYEQYF
TGTGCCAGCAGTTTCGGGGACAGCTCCTACGAGCAGTACTTC
>-|TRBD1|TRBV18|TRBJ2-7
CASSPSTGVQDEQYF
TGTGCCAGCTCACCGTCTACAGGGGTTCAGGACGAGCAGTACTTC
>-|-|TRBV5-1|TRBJ2-1
CASSLAPTDNEQFF
TGCGCCAGCAGCTTGGCACCAACTGACAATGAGCAGTTCTTC
>once|TRBD2|TRBV5-1|TRBJ2-1
CASSGRLAGSYNEQFF
TGCGCCAGCAGCGGTAGACTAGCGGGTTCCTACAATGAGCAGTTCTTC
>-|-|TRBV6-6|TRBJ2-7
CASSSPPTEYEQYF
TGTGCCAGCAGCAGCCCCCCCACAGAGTACGAGCAGTACTTC
>-|TRBD2|TRBV4-1|TRBJ2-1
CASSQGSGRAFLGEQFF
TGCGCCAGCAGCCAAGGGAGCGGGAGGGCTTTTCTCGGTGAGCAGTTCTTC
>few|TRBD2|TRBV25-1|TRBJ2-1
CASSPRPLAGPQFF
TGTGCCAGCTCCCCAAGGCCACTAGCGGGACCGCAGTTCTTC
>-|TRBD1|TRBV5-1|TRBJ1-2
CASRGTETNYGYTF
TGCGCCAGCAGGGGGACAGAAACTAACTATGGCTACACCTTC
>few|TRBD1|TRBV6-6|TRBJ2-3
CASTGQGRLDTQYF
TGTGCCAGCACCGGACAGGGAAGGTTGGATACGCAGTATTTT
>-|TRBD1|TRBV9|TRBJ2-1
CASKGQGSNEQFF
TGTGCCAGCAAAGGACAGGGAAGCAATGAGCAGTTCTTC
>once|TRBD2|TRBV9|TRBJ2-1
CASSPRGLAGQNEQFF
TGTGCCAGCAGCCCAAGAGGACTAGCGGGACAAAATGAGCAGTTCTTC
>-|TRBD2|TRBV7-2|TRBJ2-1
CASSLGLAGGMGNEQFF
TGTGCCAGCAGCTTAGGACTAGCGGGAGGGATGGGGAATGAGCAGTTCTTC
>-|TRBD1|TRBV6-6|TRBJ2-3
CASTGQARDTQYF
TGTGCCAGCACGGGACAGGCCAGAGATACGCAGTATTTT
>-|-|TRBV20-1|TRBJ2-3
CSGTSTDTQYF
TGCAGTGGAACTAGCACAGATACGCAGTATTTT
>-|-|TRBV6-5|TRBJ2-7
CASSLTVYEQYF
TGTGCCAGCAGCCTTACAGTCTACGAGCAGTACTTC
>-|-|TRBV5-1|TRBJ2-1
CASSLDGGPHNEQFF
TGCGCCAGCAGCTTGGACGGAGGGCCGCACAATGAGCAGTTCTTC
>once|-|TRBV4-2|TRBJ2-5
CASSQSGGILEQYF
TGTGCCAGCAGCCAATCCGGAGGGATTTTGGAGCAGTACTTC
>once|-|TRBV5-8|TRBJ1-2
CASTPVRGLFLGGYTF
TGTGCCAGCACACCCGTCAGGGGCCTTTTTTTAGGTGGCTACACCTTC
>few|TRBD2|TRBV10-1|TRBJ2-5
CASSQTYGTKETQYF
TGCGCCAGCAGTCAGACCTACGGGACTAAAGAGACCCAGTACTTC
>few|-|TRBV5-1|TRBJ2-7
CASSLAQGSVYEQYF
TGCGCCAGCAGCTTGGCTCAGGGAAGTGTCTACGAGCAGTACTTC
>-|-|TRBV6-1|TRBJ1-3
CASCRVGDTIYF
TGTGCCAGCTGCCGGGTCGGGGACACCATATATTTT
>-|TRBD2|TRBV2|TRBJ2-1
CASRGLAGYNEQFF
TGTGCCAGCAGGGGACTAGCGGGATACAATGAGCAGTTCTTC
>-|-|TRBV4-2|TRBJ2-7
CASSQMAAGGYEQYF
TGTGCCAGCAGCCAGATGGCAGCGGGCGGCTACGAGCAGTACTTC
>-|TRBD1|TRBV25-1|TRBJ1-1
CASSAQGRTEAFF
TGTGCCAGCAGTGCACAGGGGAGGACTGAAGCTTTCTTT
>-|-|TRBV12-5|TRBJ1-2
CASGLVLGGRGSYGYTF
TGTGCTAGTGGTTTGGTACTAGGAGGGAGGGGTTCCTATGGCTACACCTTC
>once|-|TRBV7-2|TRBJ2-1
CASSFSQGSNEQFF
TGTGCCAGCAGCTTTTCTCAGGGGAGCAATGAGCAGTTCTTC
>-|TRBD1|TRBV2|TRBJ2-5
CASQNRGQGETQYF
TGTGCCAGCCAAAACAGGGGGCAGGGGGAGACCCAGTACTTC
>few|-|TRBV7-9|TRBJ1-1
CASSPLTDRNTEAFF
TGTGCCAGCAGCCCCCTAACGGACAGGAACACTGAAGCTTTCTTT
>-|TRBD1|TRBV7-9|TRBJ2-1
CASNLGQGGAMEQFF
TGTGCCAGCAACTTGGGACAGGGGGGGGCTATGGAGCAGTTCTTC
>-|TRBD2|TRBV4-2|TRBJ2-1
CASSPGLAGSYNEQFF
TGTGCCAGCAGCCCGGGACTAGCGGGCTCCTACAATGAGCAGTTCTTC
>-|-|TRBV6-4|TRBJ1-5
CASSDSIKRQPQHF
TGTGCCAGCAGTGACTCGATTAAGCGTCAGCCCCAGCATTTT
>-|-|TRBV18|TRBJ1-1
CASSPGGGNTEAFF
TGTGCCAGCTCCCCCGGCGGGGGAAACACTGAAGCTTTCTTT